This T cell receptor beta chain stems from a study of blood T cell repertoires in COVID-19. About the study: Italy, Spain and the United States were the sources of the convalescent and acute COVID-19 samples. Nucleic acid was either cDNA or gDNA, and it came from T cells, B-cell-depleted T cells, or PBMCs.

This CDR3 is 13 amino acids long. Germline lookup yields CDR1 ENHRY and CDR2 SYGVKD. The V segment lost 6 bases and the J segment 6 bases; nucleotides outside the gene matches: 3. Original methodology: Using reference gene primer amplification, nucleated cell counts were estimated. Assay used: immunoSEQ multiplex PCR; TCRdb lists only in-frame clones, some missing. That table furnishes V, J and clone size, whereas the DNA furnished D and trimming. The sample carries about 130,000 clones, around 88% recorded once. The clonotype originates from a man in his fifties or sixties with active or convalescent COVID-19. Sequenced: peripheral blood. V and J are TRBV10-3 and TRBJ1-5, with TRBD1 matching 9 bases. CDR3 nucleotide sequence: TGTGCCATCAGCACGGACAGGGGTCAGCCCCAGCATTTT. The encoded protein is CAISTDRGQPQHF.